These 27 T cell receptor beta chains came from one sample sequenced in a study of blood T cell repertoires in COVID-19 (TCRdb year 2020). To prepare the library, the immunoSEQ multiplex PCR assay was applied. The source is immuneACCESS, and TCRdb retained only in-frame sequences with V and J called. Part of the clones is not carried over; for the studies checked, unresolved V genes explain less than half of this, and the remainder is unexplained. In this sample the table shows hundreds of thousands of clones, approximately 91% of which occur a single time. The ten biggest clones cover approximately 2.1% of the sample. Source material: PBMCs or T cells enriched from blood (not recorded which). The origin of the receptors is a woman between 40 and 55 years old with acute COVID-19.

DNA of the CDR3: TGTGCCAGCGGACAGGGGCGAAACTCTGGAAACACCATATATTTT. Amino acids: CASGQGRNSGNTIYF. The rearrangement joins TRBV6-5 to TRBJ1-3; TRBD1 matches at 9 bases. The CDR3 runs to 15 residues. V was pared by 8 bases and J by 0 bases, with 5 bases of the junction left unmatched. Germline V gives CDR1 MNHEY, CDR2 SVGAGI.

The rearrangement links TRBV9 to TRBJ2-2; D is uncertain. There are 14 residues in the CDR3. Trimming removed 4 bases at V and 0 bases at J, with 7 bases between. Germline CDR1 SGDLS, CDR2 YYNGEE. The CDR3 region is CASSPTANTGELFF. CDR3 nucleotides: TGTGCCAGCAGCCCCACAGCGAACACCGGGGAGCTGTTTTTT. Combining the CDR3 with reference TRBV9 and TRBJ2-2 gives the whole variable domain DSGVTQTPKHLITATGQRVTLRCSPRSGDLSVYWYQQSLDQGLQFLIQYYNGEERAKGNILERFSAQQFPDLHSELNLSSLELGDSALYFCASSPTANTGELFFGEGSRLTVL.

This chain links TRBV10-3 with TRBJ1-1; 7 positions match TRBD1. Trimming cost V 4 bases and J 2 bases; bases outside gene matches: 4. Germline CDR1 and CDR2: ENHRY and SYGVKD. The CDR3 totals 14 residues. The CDR3 region is CAISVGTANTEAFF. DNA of the CDR3: TGTGCCATCAGTGTGGGGACAGCCAACACTGAAGCTTTCTTT.

The rearrangement links TRBV29-1 to TRBJ1-5; maybe TRBD1 (5 bases). CDR1 is SQVTM, CDR2 ANQGSEA, per germline. The length of the CDR3 is 17 residues. V was shortened by 4 bases and J by 0 bases, with 19 bases between the two germline ends. This CDR3 is CSVVSPGYFYSNQPQHF. DNA for the CDR3: TGCAGCGTTGTATCGCCAGGGTATTTCTATAGCAATCAGCCCCAGCATTTT.

The chain carries TRBV30 and TRBJ2-3; 7 bases agree with TRBD1. The germline V gene has CDR1 GTSNPN and CDR2 SVGIG (reference sequence). The junction had 6 bases not matched to a gene; V was cut back by 6 bases and J by 3 bases. This CDR3 is 13 amino acids long. The CDR3 protein is CACTQGKTDTQYF. The CDR3 DNA is TGTGCCTGTACACAGGGGAAGACAGATACGCAGTATTTT.

The rearrangement joins TRBV7-9 to TRBJ1-1; D is unclear. V lost 1 base and J 3 bases, leaving 9 bases between the germline ends. CDR1 and CDR2 from the germline V gene are SEHNR and FQNEAQ (reference sequence). This CDR3 is built from 14 residues. The CDR3 here is CASSLVSGDTEAFF. CDR3 in DNA: TGTGCCAGCAGCTTAGTATCCGGGGACACTGAAGCTTTCTTT.

This chain uses TRBV19 with TRBJ1-1; 7 nucleotides agree with TRBD1. The J segment lost 5 bases and the V segment lost 7 bases, leaving 16 bases of the junction unmatched. The CDR3 covers 16 residues. CDR1 is LNHDA, CDR2 SQIVND, per germline (reference sequence). CDR3 sequence: CASTSGTVPYGTEAFF. The DNA for the CDR3 is TGTGCCAGTACCTCCGGGACAGTACCTTATGGGACTGAAGCTTTCTTT.

The V gene is TRBV7-8, the J gene TRBJ1-4; TRBD1 agrees at 8 bases. The CDR3 is 15 residues long. Germline assignment: CDR1 SGHVS and CDR2 FQNEAQ. The J segment lost 7 bases and the V segment lost 1 base, leaving 5 bases of the junction unmatched. As DNA, the CDR3 is TGTGCCAGCAGCTTAGACGGGACAGGTGGTGAAAAACTGTTTTTT. Its protein product is CASSLDGTGGEKLFF.

V gene TRBV7-6 combines with J gene TRBJ1-6; 9 bases fit TRBD1. V lost 5 bases and J lost 10; bases outside the gene matches: 12. This CDR3 has 16 residues. Per the germline V gene, CDR1 is SGHVS and CDR2 is FNYEAQ. The CDR3 region has the DNA TGTGCCAGCAGCCTAAGCCCCGGGACAGGGTCATCACCCCTCCACTTT. Protein product: CASSLSPGTGSSPLHF.

The V call is TRBV9, the J call TRBJ1-2; weak D call: TRBD1 (5 bases). Germline V gene data show CDR1 as SGDLS and CDR2 as YYNGEE. The V end was cut by 3 bases, the J end by 1 base, with 13 bases between. The CDR3 is 15 residues long. As DNA, the CDR3 is TGTGCCAGCAGCGCGAGACAGATGATTAACTATGGCTACACCTTC. Protein: CASSARQMINYGYTF.

A word on this clone: The sample contains more than one DNA sequence encoding this CDR3. CDR3 region: CATSDSRQMNTEAFF. Written as DNA, the CDR3 is TGTGCCACCAGTGATTCTCGACAGATGAACACTGAAGCTTTCTTT. The chain joins TRBV24-1 to TRBJ1-1, with D possibly TRBD1 on 5 matching bases. The V and J ends lost 2 bases and 0 bases respectively, with 9 bases between them. This CDR3 contains 15 residues. Germline V CDR1 and CDR2: KGHDR, SFDVKD.

CDR3 amino acids: CAWSRRANEQFF. For the CDR3, the DNA is TGTGCCTGGAGTCGCAGGGCCAATGAGCAGTTCTTC. The chain joins TRBV30 to TRBJ2-1; TRBD1 is a possible D gene (5 bases). The CDR3 is made up of 12 amino acids. Trimming cost V 2 bases and J 6 bases, with 8 bases left between them. CDR1 GTSNPN and CDR2 SVGIG come from the germline V gene (reference sequence).

The chain employs TRBV28 and TRBJ2-3, with 9 nucleotides matching TRBD2. Unmatched junction bases numbered 5, after V lost 2 bases and J lost 2 bases. The germline gives CDR1 MDHEN, CDR2 SYDVKM. This CDR3 region has 16 residues. For the CDR3, the DNA is TGTGCCAGCAGTTTACCGCTAGCGGGGTTCACAGATACGCAGTATTTT. It codes for CASSLPLAGFTDTQYF.

This clone appeared a few times. The chain joins TRBV29-1 to TRBJ2-7, with no clear D. The CDR3 spans 11 residues. Germline V lookup: CDR1 SQVTM, CDR2 ANQGSEA. V gave up 4 bases and J gave up 2 bases, with 6 bases separating them. The CDR3 here is CSVGGTYEQYF. The DNA of the CDR3 is TGCAGCGTTGGCGGCACCTACGAGCAGTACTTC.

With regard to this clone: The junction departs from the called germline gene at one end, perhaps through a read error. This chain links TRBV11-2 with TRBJ1-2; TRBD1 aligns across 7 bases. The CDR3 contains 13 residues. Germline-derived CDR1 and CDR2 are SGHAT and FQNNGV. The CDR3 loop reads CASSRGLGDGYTF. Written as DNA, the CDR3 is TGTGCTAGCAGTAGGGGGCTAGGGGATGGCTACACCTTC.

This clone has only a few counts. A read error may be the cause here, since a much bigger clone is one base away. CDR3 nucleotides: TGTGCCAGCAGCCCGACAGTGAACACTGAAGCTTTCTTT. Its protein product is CASSPTVNTEAFF. The V and J genes are TRBV7-9 and TRBJ1-1; D may be TRBD1 (5 bases). V lost 5 bases to trimming and J lost 0 bases, with 7 bases between them. Germline CDR1 and CDR2: SEHNR and FQNEAQ (reference sequence). CDR3 length: 13 amino acids. Complete variable domain (other parts from reference TRBV7-9 and TRBJ1-1): DTGVSQNPRHKITKRGQNVTFRCDPISEHNRLYWYRQTLGQGPEFLTYFQNEAQLEKSRLLSDRFSAERPKGSFSTLEIQRTEQGDSAMYLCASSPTVNTEAFFGQGTRLTVV.

The V and J genes are TRBV30 and TRBJ2-5; 8 bases line up with TRBD1. Germline CDR1 is GTSNPN and CDR2 is SVGIG (reference sequence). This CDR3 contains 16 residues. The junction had 11 bases not matched to a gene; V was cut back by 0 bases and J by 5 bases. DNA for the CDR3: TGTGCCTGGAGTGTACACCCAGGGGGCCTCGGGGAGACCCAGTACTTC. This translates into CAWSVHPGGLGETQYF.

The chain uses TRBV24-1 and TRBJ2-5, with 11 bases matching TRBD2. Germline CDR1 and CDR2: KGHDR and SFDVKD. This CDR3 comprises 16 residues. J was trimmed by 2 bases and V by 3 bases; bases with no gene match: 4. The CDR3 reads CATSDGGLADQETQYF. The DNA for the CDR3 is TGTGCCACCAGTGATGGGGGACTAGCGGATCAAGAGACCCAGTACTTC.

The chain is built from TRBV19 and TRBJ2-3, with D possibly being TRBD2 (5 bases). Per the germline V gene, CDR1 is LNHDA and CDR2 is SQIVND (reference sequence). V dropped 3 bases and J dropped 4 bases, with 17 bases sitting between them. This CDR3 spans 16 amino acids. CDR3 loop: CASSMPLVGRADTQYF. The CDR3 nucleotides are TGTGCCAGTAGTATGCCCCTGGTGGGGAGAGCAGATACGCAGTATTTT.

This chain joins TRBV5-8 and TRBJ1-6; possible D gene TRBD1, 5 bases. Germline lookup yields CDR1 SGHTS and CDR2 YDEGEE. The CDR3 is 18 residues long. The V end lost 4 bases, the J end lost 5 bases, and 22 bases lay between the germline ends. The CDR3 here is CASSTLDRLDPDNSPLHF. The CDR3 DNA reads as TGTGCCAGCAGCACCTTAGACAGACTCGACCCAGATAATTCACCCCTCCACTTT.

The chain carries TRBV9 and TRBJ2-7; D may be TRBD2 (5 bases). The CDR3 totals 16 residues. V lost 4 bases and J lost 7, with 24 bases in between. CDR1 SGDLS and CDR2 YYNGEE come from the germline V gene. The CDR3 sequence: CASSQTVAGREGEQYF. In DNA form, the CDR3 reads TGTGCCAGCAGCCAAACCGTTGCCGGTCGGGAAGGTGAGCAGTACTTC.

CDR3 nucleotides: TGTGCCACCAGCAGAGGTCCGGACAGGGTTGGCGAGCAGTACTTC. Protein sequence: CATSRGPDRVGEQYF. The chain recombines TRBV15 with TRBJ2-7, with 8 bases identical to TRBD1. Trimming removed 1 base from V and 6 bases from J; junction bases left unmatched: 8. This CDR3 is built from 15 residues. Germline CDR1 and CDR2: LNHNV and YYDKDF (reference sequence).

This chain links TRBV11-2 with TRBJ2-1, with a tentative D call TRBD1 (5 bases). The CDR3 runs 17 residues. V was shortened by 3 bases and J by 0 bases, with 15 bases between the two germline ends. The germline gives CDR1 SGHAT, CDR2 FQNNGV. The CDR3 DNA is TGTGCCAGCAGCTTTTTGGGGCGACGGAGCTCCTACAATGAGCAGTTCTTC. It is translated as CASSFLGRRSSYNEQFF.

This rearrangement joins TRBV7-6 to TRBJ2-3; TRBD2 matches 7 bases. V lost 3 bases, J lost 4 bases, and 7 bases stayed unmatched. The CDR3 has 15 amino acids. Germline loops: CDR1 SGHVS, CDR2 FNYEAQ. The CDR3 sequence: CASSFTGGSPDTQYF. CDR3 nucleotide sequence: TGTGCCAGCAGCTTTACGGGGGGTTCCCCAGATACGCAGTATTTT.

The sample holds one count of this clone. The chain has TRBV5-6 and TRBJ2-6, with unresolved D. There are 16 residues in the CDR3. The germline V gene has CDR1 SGHDT and CDR2 YYEEEE. V was trimmed by 0 bases and J by 0 bases, leaving 7 bases between them. CDR3 amino acids: CASSLVTPSGANVLTF. As DNA, the CDR3 is TGTGCCAGCAGCTTGGTAACACCCTCTGGGGCCAACGTCCTGACTTTC.

The CDR3 sequence: CASSLEVGYTGELFF. In nucleotides, the CDR3 is TGTGCCAGCAGCTTAGAAGTCGGGTACACCGGGGAGCTGTTTTTT. J is TRBJ2-2 and V is TRBV7-6; D is unclear. The CDR3 has 15 residues. Trimming stripped 1 base from V and 3 bases from J, with 9 bases between. CDR1 is SGHVS, CDR2 FNYEAQ, per germline.

The chain recombines TRBV4-1 with TRBJ2-3; possible D gene TRBD1, 5 bases. Per germline, CDR1 MGHRA and CDR2 YSYEKL. Trimming took off 1 base at V and 2 bases at J, with 10 bases between the two ends. This CDR3 is built from 15 residues. The CDR3 here is CASSQGGQFTDTQYF. The CDR3 DNA reads TGCGCCAGCAGCCAAGGGGGCCAATTCACAGATACGCAGTATTTT.